This record looks at one T cell receptor beta chain sequence and its context. Source study methods: Researchers report that nucleated cell counts were estimated from reference gene primer amplification. Only in-frame clones appear in the TCRdb table, and some are missing; sequencing was by immunoSEQ multiplex PCR. D and trimming come from the DNA, and the V and J calls and clone size come from that table. The sample has fewer than 450,000 clones, roughly 89% seen once. The germline V gene encodes CDR1 LNHDA and CDR2 SQIVND (reference sequence). This CDR3 contains 15 residues. V lost 5 bases and J lost 4; bases outside the gene matches: 5. The data are from a study of blood T cell repertoires in COVID-19.

The chain employs TRBV19 and TRBJ2-3; 11 nucleotides match TRBD1. The receptor was derived from a young woman who had recovered from COVID-19. Sequencing was carried out using peripheral blood. CDR3 in DNA: TGTGCCAGTAGTCAAGGACAGGGGGCCTCAGATACGCAGTATTTT. It is translated as CASSQGQGASDTQYF.